This TCR beta chain comes out of a study of T cell changes during pregnancy in multiple sclerosis. Generated by immunoSEQ multiplex PCR, the TCRdb table keeps only in-frame clones and is missing some. This sample yields around 59,000 clones, of which 93% are seen a single time; 3% to 4.5% belongs to the top ten. This CDR3 contains 16 residues. Per germline, CDR1 SEHNR and CDR2 FQNEAQ (reference sequence). With 4 bases removed from V and 8 bases from J, the gap between germline ends came to 23 bases. The clonotype comes from a female donor with multiple sclerosis, enrolled in a pregnancy study. V gene TRBV7-9 combines with J gene TRBJ1-2; D may be TRBD1 (6 bases). This specimen was CD8+ T cells from peripheral blood mononuclear cells, taken in the second trimester of pregnancy. The CDR3 coding sequence is TGTGCCAGCAGCTCCTCTTCGGCAGGGGAAATCCGAGGCTACACCTTC. It yields the protein CASSSSSAGEIRGYTF.